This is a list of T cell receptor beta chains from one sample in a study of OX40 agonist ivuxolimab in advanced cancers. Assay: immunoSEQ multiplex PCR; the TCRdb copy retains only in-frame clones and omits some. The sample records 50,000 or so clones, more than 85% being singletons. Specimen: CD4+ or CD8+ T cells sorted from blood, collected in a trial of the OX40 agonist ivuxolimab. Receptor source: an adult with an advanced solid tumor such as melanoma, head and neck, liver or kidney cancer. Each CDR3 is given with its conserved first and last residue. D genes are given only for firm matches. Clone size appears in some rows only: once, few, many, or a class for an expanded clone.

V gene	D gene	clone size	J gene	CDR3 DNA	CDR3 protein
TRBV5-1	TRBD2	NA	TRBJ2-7	TGCGCCAGCAGCTTAGGGACTAACTCCTACGAGCAGTACTTC	CASSLGTNSYEQYF
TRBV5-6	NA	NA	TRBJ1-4	TGTGCCAGCAGCGCGTCTGGGGGAAAACTGTTTTTT	CASSASGGKLFF
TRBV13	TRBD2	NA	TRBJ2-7	TGTGCCAGCAGCTCCCCGGGGGGGGCAGGGGAGCAGTACTTC	CASSSPGGAGEQYF
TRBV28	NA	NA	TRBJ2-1	TGTGCCAGCAGTGCGGCATCCGGTTTAGCGGACAATGAGCAGTTCTTC	CASSAASGLADNEQFF
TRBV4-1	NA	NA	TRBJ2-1	TGCGCCAGCAGCACGGACGGGTTCAGCTCCTACAATGAGCAGTTCTTC	CASSTDGFSSYNEQFF
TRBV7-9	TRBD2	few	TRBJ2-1	TGTGCCAGCACCCTACTAGCGGGAGGTTACAATGAGCAGTTCTTC	CASTLLAGGYNEQFF
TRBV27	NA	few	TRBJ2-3	TGTGCCAGCAGTCCTCCCACAGATACGCAGTATTTT	CASSPPTDTQYF
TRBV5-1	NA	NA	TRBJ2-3	TGCGCCAGCAGCTTAAGAGCGGGTCCCCTCACAGATACGCAGTATTTT	CASSLRAGPLTDTQYF
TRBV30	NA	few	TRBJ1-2	TGTGCCTGTCCGACGGGGGGAACCTATGGCTACACCTTC	CACPTGGTYGYTF
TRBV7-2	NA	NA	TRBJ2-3	TGTGCCAGCAGCCTCCTATTGTCCCTCCGGGGGTCTGTACATACGCAGTATTTT	CASSLLLSLRGSVHTQYF
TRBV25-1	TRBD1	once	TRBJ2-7	TGTGCCAGCAGTGAAGGACAGGGCGCGGCCTACGAGCAGTACTTC	CASSEGQGAAYEQYF
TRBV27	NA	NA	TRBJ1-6	TGTGCCAGCAGTTTATCGAGTTGGGGCTCTGGGTCACCCCTCCACTTT	CASSLSSWGSGSPLHF
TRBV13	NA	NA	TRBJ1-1	TGTGCCAGCAGCTTACGGGGGAAGGGCACTGAAGCTTTCTTT	CASSLRGKGTEAFF
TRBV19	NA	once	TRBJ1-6	TGTGCCAGTAGCGCATGGGGTAGCGGTTCACCCCTCCACTTT	CASSAWGSGSPLHF
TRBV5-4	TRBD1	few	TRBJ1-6	TGTGCCAGCAGCTTGGGGCGCGGGACAGAGGGGTCACCCCTCCACTTT	CASSLGRGTEGSPLHF
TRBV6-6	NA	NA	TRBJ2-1	TGTGCCAGCAGTTATCGGGTGGACAATGAGCAGTTCTTC	CASSYRVDNEQFF
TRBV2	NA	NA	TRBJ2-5	TGTGCCAGCAGGTACTTTAAAGAGACCCAGTACTTC	CASRYFKETQYF
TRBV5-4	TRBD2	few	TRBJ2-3	TGTGCCAGCAGCTTGGTAGCGGGAGCCCCAGATACGCAGTATTTT	CASSLVAGAPDTQYF
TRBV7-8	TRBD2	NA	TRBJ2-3	TGTGCCAGCAGCTTACGGACTAGCGGGACTAGCACAGATACGCAGTATTTT	CASSLRTSGTSTDTQYF
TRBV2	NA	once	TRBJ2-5	TGTGCCAGCAGTGCAGATATCCAAGAGACCCAGTACTTC	CASSADIQETQYF
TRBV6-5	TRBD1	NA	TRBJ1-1	TGTGCCAGCAGTTCCGGGACAGTGAACACTGAAGCTTTCTTT	CASSSGTVNTEAFF
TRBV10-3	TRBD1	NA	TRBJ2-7	TGTGCCATCAGATCGACAGGGGACAAGTACGAGCAGTACTTC	CAIRSTGDKYEQYF
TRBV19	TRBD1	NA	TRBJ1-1	TGTGCCAGTAGTATAGTAGGACAGGGGATCACTGAAGCTTTCTTT	CASSIVGQGITEAFF
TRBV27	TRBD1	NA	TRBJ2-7	TGTGCCAGCAGTGCCCGGACAGGGGTCGGCGAGCAGTACTTC	CASSARTGVGEQYF
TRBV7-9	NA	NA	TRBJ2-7	TGTGCCAGCAGCTTACCAACGCACTACGAGCAGTACTTC	CASSLPTHYEQYF
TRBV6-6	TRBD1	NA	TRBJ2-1	TGTGCCAGCAGTTACGGGACAGGAACCTACAATGAGCAGTTCTTC	CASSYGTGTYNEQFF
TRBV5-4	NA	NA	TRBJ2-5	TGTGCCAGCAGCTCGGGATACCAAGAGACCCAGTACTTC	CASSSGYQETQYF
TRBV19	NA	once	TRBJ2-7	TGTGCCAGTAGTGCAGCCATTAGCTCCGAGCAGTACTTC	CASSAAISSEQYF
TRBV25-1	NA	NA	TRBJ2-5	TGTGCCAGCAGACGAGCAGGGGAGGAGACCCAGTACTTC	CASRRAGEETQYF
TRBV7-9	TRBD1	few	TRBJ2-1	TGTGCCAGCAGAACGATACAGGGGGCGCAGGGTGAGCAGTTCTTC	CASRTIQGAQGEQFF
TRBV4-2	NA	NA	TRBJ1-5	TGTGCCAGCAGCCGCGATCCGAGTCAGCCCCAGCATTTT	CASSRDPSQPQHF
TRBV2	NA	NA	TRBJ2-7	TGTGCCAGCAGTGAAGCCCCAGGGGTCTACGAGCAGTACTTC	CASSEAPGVYEQYF
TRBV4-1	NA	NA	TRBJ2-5	TGCGCCAGCAGCCAACACATCGCCAGACAAGAGACCCAGTACTTC	CASSQHIARQETQYF
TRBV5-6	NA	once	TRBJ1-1	TGTGCCAGCAGCTTGGAGAGCACTGAAGCTTTCTTT	CASSLESTEAFF
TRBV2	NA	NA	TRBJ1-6	TGTGCCAGCAGTGAAGACGGAAGATCACCCCTCCACTTT	CASSEDGRSPLHF
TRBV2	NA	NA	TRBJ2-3	TGTGCCAGCAGTCTGGGCAGGGATACTAGCACAGATACGCAGTATTTT	CASSLGRDTSTDTQYF
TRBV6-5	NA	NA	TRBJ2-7	TGTGCCAGCAGTTCCCCAGAGTCCTACGAGCAGTACTTC	CASSSPESYEQYF
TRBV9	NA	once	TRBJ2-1	TGTGCCAGCAGCTCCCAGGGCCTTCCCTACAATGAGCAGTTCTTC	CASSSQGLPYNEQFF
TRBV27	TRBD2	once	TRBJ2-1	TGTGCCAGCAGCCTCGGGGGGTTCAATGAGCAGTTCTTC	CASSLGGFNEQFF
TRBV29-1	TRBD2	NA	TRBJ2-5	TGCAGCGTTGTAGGTAGCGGGGGGGCTTGGGAGACCCAGTACTTC	CSVVGSGGAWETQYF
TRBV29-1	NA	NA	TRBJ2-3	TGCAGCGTTGAGGGGACACTCGTTGGGACAGATACGCAGTATTTT	CSVEGTLVGTDTQYF
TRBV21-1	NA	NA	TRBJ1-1	TGTGCCAGCACCCCTAGAGAGGAAGCTTTCTTT	CASTPREEAFF
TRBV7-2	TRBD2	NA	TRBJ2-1	TGTGCCAGCAGCCTGGGACTAGCGGCCTACAATGAGCAGTTCTTC	CASSLGLAAYNEQFF
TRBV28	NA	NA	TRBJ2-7	TGTGCCAGCAGTTTGGGACCGGGACTGTCATCTTACGAGCAGTACTTC	CASSLGPGLSSYEQYF
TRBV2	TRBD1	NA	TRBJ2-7	TGTGCCAGCAGTGTTCCTCGGGACAGGGTCTACGAGCAGTACTTC	CASSVPRDRVYEQYF
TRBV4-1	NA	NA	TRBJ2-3	TGCGCCAGCAGCCAAGTTGAGGGGTCAGATACGCAGTATTTT	CASSQVEGSDTQYF
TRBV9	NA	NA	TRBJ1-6	TGTGCCAGCAGCGTCGGGGGAGATTCACCCCTCCACTTT	CASSVGGDSPLHF
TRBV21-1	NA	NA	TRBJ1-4	TGTGCCAGCAGCAAAAGTCTGGGGCGCAGAACTAATGAAAAACTGTTTTTT	CASSKSLGRRTNEKLFF
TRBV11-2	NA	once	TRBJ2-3	TGTGCCAGCAGGATTGGGGGTGCCCGCGAAGATACGCAGTATTTT	CASRIGGAREDTQYF
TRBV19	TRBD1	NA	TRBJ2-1	TGTGCCAGTAGTGCTGGGACAGGGGAGGGGAATGAGCAGTTCTTC	CASSAGTGEGNEQFF
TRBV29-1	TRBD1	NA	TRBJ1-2	TGCAGCGTTGACGTTGGACAGGGAGGTGGCTACACCTTC	CSVDVGQGGGYTF
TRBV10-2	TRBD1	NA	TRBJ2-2	TGCGCCAGCAGTGGGGACAGGGTTGGCACCGGGGAGCTGTTTTTT	CASSGDRVGTGELFF
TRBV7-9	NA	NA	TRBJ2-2	TGTGCCAGCAGCTTAGCTGAGAACACCGGGGAGCTGTTTTTT	CASSLAENTGELFF